This T cell receptor beta chain is from a study of blood T cell repertoires in COVID-19. As for the study in general: Samples taken during acute and convalescent COVID-19 were collected in the United States, Italy and Spain. PBMCs, B-cell-depleted T cells, or T cells provided the cDNA or gDNA that made up the material.

Original data processing: Quantification of nucleated cells was approximated via reference gene primer amplification. Data came from immunoSEQ multiplex PCR; TCRdb stores just in-frame clones and leaves some out. V, J and clone size are those of that table, while D and trimming were read from the DNA. Among fewer than 350,000 clones listed, about four fifths were seen once. The sample comprised peripheral blood. The source of this sequence is a woman aged 60-75 years with active or convalescent COVID-19.

The CDR3 nucleotides read TGTGCCAGCAGTTACGCAGGGAACACTGAAGCTTTCTTT. Amino acids: CASSYAGNTEAFF. The chain recombines TRBV6-2 or TRBV6-3 with TRBJ1-1, with unresolved D. There are 13 residues in the CDR3. Germline values: CDR1 MNHEY, CDR2 SVGEGT. V lost 2 bases and J 1 base, leaving 5 bases between the germline ends.